Presented here are 20 T cell receptor beta chains from one specimen sequenced in a study of blood T cell repertoires in COVID-19. Data came from immunoSEQ multiplex PCR; TCRdb stores just in-frame clones and leaves some out. The sample records roughly 230,000 clones, 82% being singletons. The sample taken for sequencing was PBMCs or T cells enriched from blood (not recorded which). These receptors came from a woman aged 60-75 years who had recovered from COVID-19.

The V gene is TRBV9, the J gene TRBJ2-5; possibly TRBD2 for D (6 bases). The CDR3 runs to 17 residues. With 0 bases removed from V and 1 base from J, the gap between germline ends came to 16 bases. Germline loops: CDR1 SGDLS, CDR2 YYNGEE. The CDR3 loop is CASSVGGTGGSQETQYF. The CDR3 DNA is TGTGCCAGCAGCGTAGGAGGGACCGGAGGGTCCCAAGAGACCCAGTACTTC. Filled out from reference TRBV9 and TRBJ2-5, the complete variable domain reads DSGVTQTPKHLITATGQRVTLRCSPRSGDLSVYWYQQSLDQGLQFLIQYYNGEERAKGNILERFSAQQFPDLHSELNLSSLELGDSALYFCASSVGGTGGSQETQYFGPGTRLLVL.

The V gene is TRBV7-8, the J gene TRBJ2-1, with TRBD2 identical over 7 bases. Trimming at V came to 0 bases and at J to 4 bases, leaving 3 bases not matched to a gene. This CDR3 comprises 15 residues. Germline CDR1 is SGHVS and CDR2 is FQNEAQ. The CDR3 nucleotides are TGTGCCAGCAGCTTAGCTAGCGGGTATTACAATGAGCAGTTCTTC. This encodes CASSLASGYYNEQFF.

This sequence joins TRBV24-1 and TRBJ2-1, with D perhaps matching TRBD1 (6 bases). This CDR3 has 16 amino acids. The V end was cut by 4 bases, the J end by 1 base, with 13 bases between. Germline V gene lookup returns CDR1 KGHDR and CDR2 SFDVKD. CDR3 sequence: CATSDTGTLSYNEQFF. CDR3 sequence (DNA): TGTGCCACCAGTGACACCGGGACACTTTCCTACAATGAGCAGTTCTTC.

The V gene is TRBV7-2, the J gene TRBJ1-1; 7 nucleotides match TRBD1. Germline values: CDR1 SGHTA, CDR2 FQGNSA. V was pared by 4 bases and J by 7 bases, with 12 bases of the junction left unmatched. CDR3 length equals 15 residues. CDR3 DNA sequence: TGTGCCAGCAGCTACGATCGGACAGGACATAATGAAGCTTTCTTT. Protein sequence: CASSYDRTGHNEAFF.

The CDR3 loop is CASSQAERRSYNEQFF. The CDR3 DNA sequence: TGTGCCAGCAGCCAAGCGGAGCGTCGCTCCTACAATGAGCAGTTCTTC. V gene TRBV3-1 (or the pseudogene TRBV3-2) combines with J gene TRBJ2-1; D unclear. This CDR3 is built from 16 residues. The V gene lost 1 base and the J gene lost 0 bases, with 10 bases spanning the gap. Germline V gene data show CDR1 as LGHDT and CDR2 as YNNKEL (reference sequence).

The genes are TRBV6-5 and TRBJ2-7; D possibly corresponds to TRBD2 (6 bases). From germline, CDR1 is MNHEY and CDR2 SVGAGI. The CDR3 is made up of 15 amino acids. The ends were cut back, 6 bases at V and 2 bases at J, with 17 bases in the middle. The CDR3 region is CASSRAPEGPYEQYF. Written as DNA, the CDR3 is TGTGCCAGCAGCCGCGCCCCGGAGGGACCCTACGAGCAGTACTTC.

This chain connects TRBV7-3 to TRBJ2-1; 9 nucleotides line up with TRBD2. V dropped 4 bases and J dropped 7; count of bases not matched to a gene: 14. The germline CDR1 and CDR2 sequences are SGHTA and FQGTGA. The CDR3 has 17 residues. The CDR3 sequence is CASSYGTGTSKWNEQFF. Written as DNA, the CDR3 is TGTGCCAGCAGCTACGGGACGGGGACTAGCAAGTGGAATGAGCAGTTCTTC.

This clone was counted between two and nine times. The chain is built from TRBV14 and TRBJ2-2; a possible D gene is TRBD2 (6 bases). This CDR3 is built from 14 residues. The germline gives CDR1 SGHDN, CDR2 FVKESK. V lost 6 bases to trimming and J lost 3 bases, with 11 bases between them. CDR3 bases: TGTGCCAGCAGGTCGGGGGTCCACACCGGGGAGCTGTTTTTT. This translates into CASRSGVHTGELFF.

The chain carries TRBV14 and TRBJ2-7; TRBD1 is a possible D gene (6 bases). CDR1 and CDR2 from the germline V gene are SGHDN and FVKESK. The CDR3 has 17 residues. V lost 5 bases and J 9 bases, leaving 29 bases between the germline ends. The CDR3 is CASSGLRETGALRVQYF. CDR3 coding DNA: TGTGCCAGCAGCGGACTGAGGGAGACAGGCGCCCTACGAGTGCAGTACTTC. Drawing the rest from reference TRBV14 and TRBJ2-7, the complete variable domain is EAGVTQFPSHSVIEKGQTVTLRCDPISGHDNLYWYRRVMGKEIKFLLHFVKESKQDESGMPNNRFLAERTGGTYSTLKVQPAELEDSGVYFCASSGLRETGALRVQYFGPGTRLTVT.

The chain uses TRBV6-1 and TRBJ2-7, with 7 bases that match TRBD1. Germline CDR1 is MNHNS and CDR2 is SASEGT. V was pared by 3 bases and J by 6 bases, with 8 bases of the junction left unmatched. This CDR3 has 14 amino acids. The DNA of the CDR3 is TGTGCCAGCAGTGAGGGGACAGTCCGCCGCGAGCAGTACTTC. Amino acids: CASSEGTVRREQYF.

The chain employs TRBV4-2 and TRBJ2-3; TRBD2 agrees at 14 bases. The junction had 5 bases not matched to a gene; V was cut back by 0 bases and J by 6 bases. This CDR3 has 17 amino acids. Per germline, CDR1 LGHNA and CDR2 YNFKEQ. CDR3 residues: CASSQDGGLAGVDTQYF. The DNA of the CDR3 is TGTGCCAGCAGCCAAGATGGGGGACTAGCGGGAGTGGATACGCAGTATTTT.

The chain uses TRBV6-5 and TRBJ2-5; 7 bases agree with TRBD1. Trimming took 6 bases from V and 2 from J; bases not matched to a gene: 3. From germline, CDR1 is MNHEY and CDR2 SVGAGI. This CDR3 is 13 amino acids long. CDR3 loop: CASRTTGQETQYF. CDR3 nucleotides: TGTGCCAGCAGAACGACAGGGCAAGAGACCCAGTACTTC.

J is TRBJ1-2 and V is TRBV7-2; no clear D gene. Trimming cost V 5 bases and J 8 bases, with 24 bases left between them. CDR3 length: 16 amino acids. Germline values: CDR1 SGHTA, CDR2 FQGNSA. The CDR3 sequence is CASSLVQAKAGNGYTF. The CDR3 DNA reads TGTGCCAGCAGCCTAGTTCAAGCCAAGGCAGGAAACGGCTACACCTTC.

This chain connects TRBV7-9 to TRBJ2-7, with 7 bases that match TRBD2. From germline, CDR1 is SEHNR and CDR2 FQNEAQ (reference sequence). V dropped 1 base and J dropped 2; count of bases not matched to a gene: 11. The CDR3 loop spans 17 amino acids. CDR3 loop: CASSLESPSGDPYEQYF. Written as DNA, the CDR3 is TGTGCCAGCAGCTTAGAAAGTCCTAGCGGAGATCCCTACGAGCAGTACTTC.

This clone occurred once. V usage is TRBV6-5 and J usage is TRBJ1-5; no reliable D call. Deletions cut 4 bases from V and 0 bases from J, with 10 bases between. The CDR3 runs to 15 residues. CDR1 is MNHEY, CDR2 SVGAGI, per germline. CDR3 amino acids: CASSSTVYSNQPQHF. CDR3 DNA sequence: TGTGCCAGCAGTTCTACAGTTTATAGCAATCAGCCCCAGCATTTT.

About this clone itself: Other DNA variants within this sample encode the same CDR3. This chain connects TRBV24-1 to TRBJ1-2; 8 positions match TRBD1. V trimming: 3 bases; J trimming: 7 bases; junction bases outside the gene matches: 9. CDR3 length equals 15 residues. CDR1 and CDR2 (germline): KGHDR, SFDVKD. The CDR3 spells CATSDGTGGWGGYTF. Here the CDR3 DNA reads TGTGCCACCAGTGATGGGACAGGAGGCTGGGGTGGCTACACCTTC.

This chain joins TRBV10-3 and TRBJ1-1, with 7 bases identical to TRBD1. The CDR3 runs to 14 residues. Germline CDR1 reads ENHRY; CDR2 reads SYGVKD. V was clipped by 6 bases and J by 5 bases; unmatched bases: 9. The DNA for the CDR3 is TGTGCCATCAGGGGGACAGACAAGGGAACTGAAGCTTTCTTT. Encoded protein: CAIRGTDKGTEAFF.

This rearrangement joins TRBV11-2 to TRBJ2-5; 9 bases fit TRBD2. CDR3 length: 17 residues. Trimming removed 0 bases from V and 2 bases from J; junction bases left unmatched: 7. CDR1 and CDR2 from the germline V gene are SGHAT and FQNNGV. CDR3 nucleotide sequence: TGTGCCAGCAGCTTAGAGTGGGCTAGCGGGGTACAAGAGACCCAGTACTTC. Its protein product is CASSLEWASGVQETQYF.

V usage is TRBV18 and J usage is TRBJ2-2; D may be TRBD2 (6 bases). The V gene's germline CDR1 is KGHSH and CDR2 LQKENI. V lost 6 bases to trimming and J lost 7 bases, with 21 bases between them. The CDR3 is 16 residues long. CDR3 sequence reads: CASSFLGQRANGELFF. Here the CDR3 DNA reads TGTGCCAGCTCTTTTCTCGGCCAGCGGGCGAACGGGGAGCTGTTTTTT.

CDR3 in DNA: TGTGCCAGTAGTATACAGGGGACAGATACGCAGTATTTT. Its translation: CASSIQGTDTQYF. V is TRBV19 and J is TRBJ2-3; D might be TRBD1 (6 bases). The germline V gene encodes CDR1 LNHDA and CDR2 SQIVND (reference sequence). The CDR3 contains 13 residues. V was clipped by 2 bases and J by 3 bases, with 6 bases between them.